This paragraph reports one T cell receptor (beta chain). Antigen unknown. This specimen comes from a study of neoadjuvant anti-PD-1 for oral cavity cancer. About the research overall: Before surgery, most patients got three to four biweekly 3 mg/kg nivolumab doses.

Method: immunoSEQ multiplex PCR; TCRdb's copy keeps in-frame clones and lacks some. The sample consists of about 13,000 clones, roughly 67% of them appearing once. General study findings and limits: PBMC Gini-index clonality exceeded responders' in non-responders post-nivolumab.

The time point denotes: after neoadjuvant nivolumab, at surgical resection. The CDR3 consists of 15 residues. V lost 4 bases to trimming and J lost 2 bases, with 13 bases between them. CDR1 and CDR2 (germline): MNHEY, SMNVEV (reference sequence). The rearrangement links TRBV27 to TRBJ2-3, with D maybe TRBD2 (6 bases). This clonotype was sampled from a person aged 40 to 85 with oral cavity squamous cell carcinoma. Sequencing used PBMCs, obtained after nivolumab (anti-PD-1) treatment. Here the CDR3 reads CASSSWGGPTDTQYF. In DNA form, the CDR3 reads TGTGCCAGCAGTTCCTGGGGAGGCCCCACAGATACGCAGTATTTT.